This is a list of T cell receptor beta chains from one sample in a study of blood T cell repertoires in COVID-19. The repertoire was sequenced with immunoSEQ multiplex PCR; TCRdb's copy has only in-frame clones and lacks some. Of roughly 220,000 clones in the sample, around 84% are singletons; the top ten hold roughly 21%. The sequenced sample was peripheral blood. These receptors were obtained from a man aged 30 to 45 with active or convalescent COVID-19. The CDR3 runs from the conserved cysteine through the conserved F or W. D genes are given only for firm matches. The listing skips clone size in some rows; elsewhere it reads once, few, many or a size class.

V gene	J gene	clone size	D gene	CDR3 length	CDR3 DNA	CDR3 protein
TRBV28	TRBJ1-2	-	TRBD1	13	TGTGCCAGCATCCGACAGGGGTATTATGGCTACACCTTC	CASIRQGYYGYTF
TRBV10-3	TRBJ1-3	-	-	14	TGTGCCATCAGTGACCACAGGTCTGGAAACACCATATATTTT	CAISDHRSGNTIYF
TRBV28	TRBJ1-1	-	TRBD1	14	TGTGCCAGCAGAACGACAGGGGCAAGAACTGAAGCTTTCTTT	CASRTTGARTEAFF
TRBV4-3	TRBJ2-5	-	-	13	TGCGCCAGCAGCCAAGCTAGGATCGGGACCCAGTACTTC	CASSQARIGTQYF
TRBV19	TRBJ1-1	-	-	14	TGTGCCAGTAGTATCGGGCAGGGGAACACTGAAGCTTTCTTT	CASSIGQGNTEAFF
TRBV23-1	TRBJ2-5	once	TRBD2	19	TGCGCCAGCAGTCAAACGAAACTAGCGGGGGCCACACTCCAGGAGACCCAGTACTTC	CASSQTKLAGATLQETQYF
TRBV7-2	TRBJ1-4	-	TRBD1	15	TGTGCCAGCAGCTTAGGGTTTAGGACAGGAGCAAAACTGTTTTTT	CASSLGFRTGAKLFF
TRBV7-2	TRBJ1-2	-	-	14	TGTGCCAGCAGCTTAGCGGAACCAGTCGGGGGCTACACCTTC	CASSLAEPVGGYTF
TRBV7-2	TRBJ1-1	once	TRBD1	15	TGTGCCAGCAGCTTAGCCACAGGGGGCGTCACTGAAGCTTTCTTT	CASSLATGGVTEAFF
TRBV27	TRBJ2-1	-	TRBD2	15	TGTGCCAGCTCCCCGCTAGCGGGAGCCTACAATGAGCAGTTCTTC	CASSPLAGAYNEQFF
TRBV9	TRBJ2-1	-	-	16	TGTGCCAGCAGCTCACTGACGGGACTCTCCTACAATGAGCAGTTCTTC	CASSSLTGLSYNEQFF
TRBV14	TRBJ1-1	-	-	16	TGTGCCAGCAGCCAAGATCTAGGGGTCCTGAACACTGAAGCTTTCTTT	CASSQDLGVLNTEAFF
TRBV9	TRBJ2-7	-	TRBD2	18	TGTGCCAGCAGCGTCGGTACTAGCGGGGGGGAGAGATCCTACGAGCAGTACTTC	CASSVGTSGGERSYEQYF
TRBV12-3/TRBV12-4	TRBJ2-7	-	-	12	TGTGCCAGCAGTCCGCGGCGGTACGAGCAGTACTTC	CASSPRRYEQYF
TRBV18	TRBJ2-7	-	-	12	TGTGCCAGCTCATTCAGGGGAGGGGAGCAGTACTTC	CASSFRGGEQYF
TRBV6-1	TRBJ1-5	-	-	14	TGTGCCAGCAGTGAGGACAGTAGCAATCAGCCCCAGCATTTT	CASSEDSSNQPQHF
TRBV15	TRBJ1-3	few	-	17	TGTGCCACCACCAGGAGTAGAGGCTTAGGCTCTGGAAACACCATATATTTT	CATTRSRGLGSGNTIYF
TRBV27	TRBJ2-5	-	TRBD2	14	TGTGCCAGCAGTTTACTAGCGGGGGAAGAGACCCAGTACTTC	CASSLLAGEETQYF
TRBV2	TRBJ2-4	-	TRBD2	15	TGTGCCAGCAGTGATCGGACTAGCGGGAGAAACATTCAGTACTTC	CASSDRTSGRNIQYF
TRBV28	TRBJ1-5	-	TRBD1	12	TGTGCCAGCACCGAACAGGGGCAGCCCCAGCATTTT	CASTEQGQPQHF
TRBV20-1	TRBJ2-5	-	-	14	TGCAGTGCCAGTTTTCAGGGATTGCGTGAGACCCAGTACTTC	CSASFQGLRETQYF
TRBV6-5	TRBJ2-1	-	TRBD2	15	TGTGCCAGCAGGGCGGGGGGACGCCTCTACAATGAGCAGTTCTTC	CASRAGGRLYNEQFF
TRBV7-8	TRBJ2-7	-	TRBD2	16	TGTGCCAGCAGCTCAGGACTAGCGGGAGGGCTGTACGAGCAGTACTTC	CASSSGLAGGLYEQYF
TRBV30	TRBJ1-2	-	-	13	TGTGCCTGGACTCCGGGACACCCCTGGGGCTACACCTTC	CAWTPGHPWGYTF
TRBV28	TRBJ2-2	-	TRBD2	14	TGTGCCAGCAGTTCCCACGGGGGGACCGGGGAGCTGTTTTTT	CASSSHGGTGELFF
TRBV21-1	TRBJ1-2	-	-	15	TGTGCCAGCAGCCGGAGGAGGGCCTTTAACTATGGCTACACCTTC	CASSRRRAFNYGYTF
TRBV28	TRBJ2-3	-	-	14	TGTGCCAGCAGTCGCAGACTAAGCACAGATACGCAGTATTTT	CASSRRLSTDTQYF
TRBV28	TRBJ2-2	many	-	15	TGTGCCAGCAGTTTCAGGGTTGGATACTACGGGGAGCTGTTTTTT	CASSFRVGYYGELFF